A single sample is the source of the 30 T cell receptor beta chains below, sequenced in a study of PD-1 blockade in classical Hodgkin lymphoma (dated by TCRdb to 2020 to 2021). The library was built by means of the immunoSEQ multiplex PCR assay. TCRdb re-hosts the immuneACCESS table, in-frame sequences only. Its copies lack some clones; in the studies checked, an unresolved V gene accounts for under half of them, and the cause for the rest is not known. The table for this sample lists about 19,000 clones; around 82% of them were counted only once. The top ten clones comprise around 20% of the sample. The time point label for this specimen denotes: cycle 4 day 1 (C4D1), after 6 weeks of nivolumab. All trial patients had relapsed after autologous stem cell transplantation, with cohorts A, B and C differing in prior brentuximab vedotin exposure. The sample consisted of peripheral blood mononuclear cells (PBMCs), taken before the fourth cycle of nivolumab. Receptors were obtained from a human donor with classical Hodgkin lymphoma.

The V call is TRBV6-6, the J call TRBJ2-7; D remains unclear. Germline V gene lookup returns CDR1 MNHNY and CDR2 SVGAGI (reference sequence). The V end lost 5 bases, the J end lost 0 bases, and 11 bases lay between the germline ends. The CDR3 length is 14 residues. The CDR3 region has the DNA TGTGCCAGCAGTAGGGAAGGGCTCTCCTACGAGCAGTACTTC. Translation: CASSREGLSYEQYF.

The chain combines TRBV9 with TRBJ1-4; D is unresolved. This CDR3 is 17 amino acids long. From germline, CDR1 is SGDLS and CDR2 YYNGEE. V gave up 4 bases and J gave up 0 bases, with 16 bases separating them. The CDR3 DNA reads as TGTGCCAGCAGCCCTACCGGAAGCACTGCAACTAATGAAAAACTGTTTTTT. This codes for CASSPTGSTATNEKLFF.

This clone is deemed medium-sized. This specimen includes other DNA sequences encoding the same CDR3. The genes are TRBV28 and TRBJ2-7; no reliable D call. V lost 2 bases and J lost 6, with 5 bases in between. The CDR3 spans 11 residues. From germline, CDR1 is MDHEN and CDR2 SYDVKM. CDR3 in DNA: TGTGCCAGCAGTTTAGGTGGCGAGCAGTACTTC. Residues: CASSLGGEQYF. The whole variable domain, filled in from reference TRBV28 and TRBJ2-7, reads DVKVTQSSRYLVKRTGEKVFLECVQDMDHENMFWYRQDPGLGLRLIYFSYDVKMKEKGDIPEGYSVSREKKERFSLILESASTNQTSMYLCASSLGGEQYFGPGTRLTVT.

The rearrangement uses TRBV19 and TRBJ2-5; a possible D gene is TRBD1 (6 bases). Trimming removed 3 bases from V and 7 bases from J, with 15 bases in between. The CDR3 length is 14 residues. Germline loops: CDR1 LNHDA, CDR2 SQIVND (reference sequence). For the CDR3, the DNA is TGTGCCAGTAGTATTCTGGGGGCTGAAGGGACCCAGTACTTC. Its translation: CASSILGAEGTQYF.

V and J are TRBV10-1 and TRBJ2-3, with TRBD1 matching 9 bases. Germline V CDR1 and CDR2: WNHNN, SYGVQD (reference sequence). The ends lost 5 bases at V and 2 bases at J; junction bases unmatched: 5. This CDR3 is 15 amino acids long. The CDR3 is CASSPGTGTTDTQYF. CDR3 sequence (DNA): TGCGCCAGCAGTCCCGGGACAGGGACCACAGATACGCAGTATTTT.

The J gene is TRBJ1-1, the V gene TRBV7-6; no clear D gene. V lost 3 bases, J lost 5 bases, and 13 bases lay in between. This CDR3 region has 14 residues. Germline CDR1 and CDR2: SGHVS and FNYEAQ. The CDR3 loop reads CASSLSVGKTEAFF. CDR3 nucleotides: TGTGCCAGCAGCTTGTCTGTTGGGAAGACTGAAGCTTTCTTT.

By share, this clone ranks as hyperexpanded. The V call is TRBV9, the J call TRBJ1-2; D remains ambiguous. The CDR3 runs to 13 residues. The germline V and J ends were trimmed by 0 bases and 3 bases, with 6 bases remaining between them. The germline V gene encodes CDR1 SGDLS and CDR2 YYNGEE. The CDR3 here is CASSVGNDYGYTF. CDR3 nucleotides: TGTGCCAGCAGCGTAGGGAATGACTATGGCTACACCTTC.

The CDR3 DNA reads as TGTGCCAGTAGTATGGCAGTATGGGGCCAGCCCCAGCATTTT. Translation: CASSMAVWGQPQHF. The chain carries TRBV19 and TRBJ1-5; TRBD1 might be the D (5 bases). This CDR3 is 14 amino acids long. Trimming took off 3 bases at V and 7 bases at J, with 13 bases between the two ends. Germline CDR1 is LNHDA and CDR2 is SQIVND (reference sequence). The full variable domain, its missing parts supplied by reference TRBV19 and TRBJ1-5, is DGGITQSPKYLFRKEGQNVTLSCEQNLNHDAMYWYRQDPGQGLRLIYYSQIVNDFQKGDIAEGYSVSREKKESFPLTVTSAQKNPTAFYLCASSMAVWGQPQHFGDGTRLSIL.

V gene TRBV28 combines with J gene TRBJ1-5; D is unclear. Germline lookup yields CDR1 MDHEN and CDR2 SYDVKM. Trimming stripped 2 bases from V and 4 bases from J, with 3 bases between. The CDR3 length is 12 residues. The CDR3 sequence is CASSLGNQPQHF. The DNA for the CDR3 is TGTGCCAGCAGTTTAGGAAATCAGCCCCAGCATTTT. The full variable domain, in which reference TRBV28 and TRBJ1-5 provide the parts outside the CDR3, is DVKVTQSSRYLVKRTGEKVFLECVQDMDHENMFWYRQDPGLGLRLIYFSYDVKMKEKGDIPEGYSVSREKKERFSLILESASTNQTSMYLCASSLGNQPQHFGDGTRLSIL.

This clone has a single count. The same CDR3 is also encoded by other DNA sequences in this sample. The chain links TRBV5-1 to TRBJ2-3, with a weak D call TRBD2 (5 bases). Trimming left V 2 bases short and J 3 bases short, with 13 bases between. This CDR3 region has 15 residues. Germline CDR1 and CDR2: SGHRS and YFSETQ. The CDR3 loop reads CASSLGGVGTDTQYF. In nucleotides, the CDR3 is TGCGCCAGCAGCTTAGGAGGCGTGGGGACAGATACGCAGTATTTT.

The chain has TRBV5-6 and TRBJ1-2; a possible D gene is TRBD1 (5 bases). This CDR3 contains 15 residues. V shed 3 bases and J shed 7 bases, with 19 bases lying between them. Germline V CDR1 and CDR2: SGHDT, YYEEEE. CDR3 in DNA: TGTGCCAGCAGCTCGGGGCCACGTCCAGCGGGTGGCTACACCTTC. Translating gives CASSSGPRPAGGYTF.

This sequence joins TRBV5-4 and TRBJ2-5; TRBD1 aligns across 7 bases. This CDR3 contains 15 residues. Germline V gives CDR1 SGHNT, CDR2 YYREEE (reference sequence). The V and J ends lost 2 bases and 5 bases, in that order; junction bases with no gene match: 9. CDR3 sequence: CASSFVKGAWETQYF. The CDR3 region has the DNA TGTGCCAGCAGCTTCGTAAAGGGGGCATGGGAGACCCAGTACTTC.

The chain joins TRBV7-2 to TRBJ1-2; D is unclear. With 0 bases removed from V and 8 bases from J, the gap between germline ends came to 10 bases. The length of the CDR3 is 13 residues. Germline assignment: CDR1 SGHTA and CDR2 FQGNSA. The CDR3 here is CASSLANMVGYTF. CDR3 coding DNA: TGTGCCAGCAGCTTAGCTAATATGGTGGGCTACACCTTC.

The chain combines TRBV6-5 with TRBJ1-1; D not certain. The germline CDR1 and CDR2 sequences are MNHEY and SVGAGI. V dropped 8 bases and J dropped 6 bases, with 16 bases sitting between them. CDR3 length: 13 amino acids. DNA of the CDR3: TGTGCCAGCTTTCGACGGGCAAAAGCTGAAGCTTTCTTT. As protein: CASFRRAKAEAFF.

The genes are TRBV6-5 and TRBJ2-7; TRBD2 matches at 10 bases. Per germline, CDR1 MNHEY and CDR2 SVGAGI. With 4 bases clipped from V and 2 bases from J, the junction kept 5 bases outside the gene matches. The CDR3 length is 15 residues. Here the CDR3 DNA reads TGTGCCAGCAGTTCTAGCGGGGGTGCCCCCTACGAGCAGTACGTC. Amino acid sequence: CASSSSGGAPYEQYV.

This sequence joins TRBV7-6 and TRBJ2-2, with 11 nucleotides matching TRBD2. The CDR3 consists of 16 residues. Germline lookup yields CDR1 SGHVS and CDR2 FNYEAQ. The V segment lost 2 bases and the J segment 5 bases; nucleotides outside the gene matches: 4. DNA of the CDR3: TGTGCCAGCAGCTTATCGGGACTAGCGGCTACCGGGGAGCTGTTTTTT. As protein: CASSLSGLAATGELFF.

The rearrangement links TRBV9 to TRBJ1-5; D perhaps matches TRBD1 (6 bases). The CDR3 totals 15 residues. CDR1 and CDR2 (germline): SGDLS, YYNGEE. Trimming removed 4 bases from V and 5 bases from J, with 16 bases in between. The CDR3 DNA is TGTGCCAGCAGCTTTGGCCAGGGGACACATCAGCCCCAGCATTTT. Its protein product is CASSFGQGTHQPQHF.

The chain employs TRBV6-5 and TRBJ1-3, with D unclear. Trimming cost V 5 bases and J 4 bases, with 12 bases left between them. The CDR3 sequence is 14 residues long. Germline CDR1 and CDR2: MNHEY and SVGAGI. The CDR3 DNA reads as TGTGCCAGCAGTCCGACGTGGTCGGGAAACACCATATATTTT. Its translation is CASSPTWSGNTIYF.

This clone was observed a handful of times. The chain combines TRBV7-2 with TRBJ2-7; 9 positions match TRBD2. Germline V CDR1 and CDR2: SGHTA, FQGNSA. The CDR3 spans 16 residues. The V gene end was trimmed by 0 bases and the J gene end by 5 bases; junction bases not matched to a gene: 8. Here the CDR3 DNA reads TGTGCCAGCAGCTTAGCGCTTTTAGCGGGAGTCCACGAGCAGTACTTC. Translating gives CASSLALLAGVHEQYF. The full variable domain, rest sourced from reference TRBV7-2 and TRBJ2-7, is GAGVSQSPSNKVTEKGKDVELRCDPISGHTALYWYRQSLGQGLEFLIYFQGNSAPDKSGLPSDRFSAERTGGSVSTLTIQRTQQEDSAVYLCASSLALLAGVHEQYFGPGTRLTVT.

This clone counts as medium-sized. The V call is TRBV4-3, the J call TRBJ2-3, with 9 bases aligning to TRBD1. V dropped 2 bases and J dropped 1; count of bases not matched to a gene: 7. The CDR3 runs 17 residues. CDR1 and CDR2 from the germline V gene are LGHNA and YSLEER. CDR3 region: CASSQTPQGAGTDTQYF. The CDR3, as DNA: TGCGCCAGCAGCCAAACCCCACAGGGGGCAGGCACAGATACGCAGTATTTT.

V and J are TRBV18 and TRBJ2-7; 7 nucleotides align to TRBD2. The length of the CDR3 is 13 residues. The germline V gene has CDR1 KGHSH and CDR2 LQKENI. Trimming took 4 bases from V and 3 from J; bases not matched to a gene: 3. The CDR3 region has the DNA TGTGCCAGCTCACAGGGACTAAACTACGAGCAGTACGTC. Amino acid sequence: CASSQGLNYEQYV.

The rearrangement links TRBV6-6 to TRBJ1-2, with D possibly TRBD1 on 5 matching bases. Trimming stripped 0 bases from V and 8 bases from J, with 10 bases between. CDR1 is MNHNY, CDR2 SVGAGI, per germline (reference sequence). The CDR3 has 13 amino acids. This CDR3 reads CASSYSRGAGYTF. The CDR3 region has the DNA TGTGCCAGCAGTTACTCGAGGGGCGCCGGCTACACCTTC.

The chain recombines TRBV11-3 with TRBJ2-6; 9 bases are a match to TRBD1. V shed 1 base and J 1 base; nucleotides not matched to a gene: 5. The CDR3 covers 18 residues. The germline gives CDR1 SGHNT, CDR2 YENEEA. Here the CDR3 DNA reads TGTGCCAGCAGCTTAGCGGGACAGGGTACTTCTGGGGCCAACGTCCTGACTTTC. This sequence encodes CASSLAGQGTSGANVLTF.

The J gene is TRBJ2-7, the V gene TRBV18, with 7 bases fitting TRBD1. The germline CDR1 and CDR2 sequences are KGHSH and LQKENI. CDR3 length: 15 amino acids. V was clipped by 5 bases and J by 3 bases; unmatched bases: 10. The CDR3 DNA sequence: TGTGCCAGCTCATCTACCGGGACAGCCTACTACGAGCAGTACGTC. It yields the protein CASSSTGTAYYEQYV.

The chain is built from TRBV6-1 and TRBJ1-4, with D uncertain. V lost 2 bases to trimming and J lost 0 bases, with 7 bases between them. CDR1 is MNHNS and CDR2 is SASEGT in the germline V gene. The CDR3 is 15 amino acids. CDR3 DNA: TGTGCCAGCAGTGAACAGCCGGCAACTAATGAAAAACTGTTTTTT. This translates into CASSEQPATNEKLFF.

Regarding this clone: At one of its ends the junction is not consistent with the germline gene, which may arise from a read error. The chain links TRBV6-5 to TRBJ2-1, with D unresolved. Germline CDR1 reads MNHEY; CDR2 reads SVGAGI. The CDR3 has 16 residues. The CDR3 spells CASSYSFMTSNNEQFF. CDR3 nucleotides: TGTGCCAGCAGTTACTCTTTCATGACCTCCAACAATGAGCAGTTCTTC.

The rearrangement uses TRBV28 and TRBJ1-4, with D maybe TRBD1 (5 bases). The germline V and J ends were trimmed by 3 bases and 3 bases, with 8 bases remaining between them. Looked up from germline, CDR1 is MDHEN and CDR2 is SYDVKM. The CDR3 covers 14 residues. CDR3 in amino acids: CASSLWGPNEKLFF. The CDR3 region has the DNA TGTGCCAGCAGTTTGTGGGGCCCTAATGAAAAACTGTTTTTT. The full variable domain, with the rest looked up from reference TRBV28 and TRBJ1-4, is DVKVTQSSRYLVKRTGEKVFLECVQDMDHENMFWYRQDPGLGLRLIYFSYDVKMKEKGDIPEGYSVSREKKERFSLILESASTNQTSMYLCASSLWGPNEKLFFGSGTQLSVL.

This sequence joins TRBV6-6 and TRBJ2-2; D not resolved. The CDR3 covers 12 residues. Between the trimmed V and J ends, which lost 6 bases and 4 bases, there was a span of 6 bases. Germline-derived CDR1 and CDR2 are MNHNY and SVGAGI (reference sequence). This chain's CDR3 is CASRIVTGELFF. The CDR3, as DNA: TGTGCCAGCAGAATAGTCACCGGGGAGCTGTTTTTT.

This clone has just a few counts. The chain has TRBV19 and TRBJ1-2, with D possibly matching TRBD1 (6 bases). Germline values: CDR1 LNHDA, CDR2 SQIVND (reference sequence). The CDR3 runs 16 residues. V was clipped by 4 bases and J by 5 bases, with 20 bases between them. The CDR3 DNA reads TGTGCCAGTAGTAGAAACCAGGGGTCTAAATTTTATGGCTACACCTTC. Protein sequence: CASSRNQGSKFYGYTF. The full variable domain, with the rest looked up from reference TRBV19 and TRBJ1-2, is DGGITQSPKYLFRKEGQNVTLSCEQNLNHDAMYWYRQDPGQGLRLIYYSQIVNDFQKGDIAEGYSVSREKKESFPLTVTSAQKNPTAFYLCASSRNQGSKFYGYTFGSGTRLTVV.

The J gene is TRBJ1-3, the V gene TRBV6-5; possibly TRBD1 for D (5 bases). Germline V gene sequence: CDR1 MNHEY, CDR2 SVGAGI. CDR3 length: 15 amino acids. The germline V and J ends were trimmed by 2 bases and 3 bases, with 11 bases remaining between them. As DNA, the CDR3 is TGTGCCAGCAGTTACGGGACCCGGGGTGGAAACACCATATATTTT. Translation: CASSYGTRGGNTIYF.